Below are 5 T cell receptor beta chains sequenced from a single sample in a study of shared clonotypes between healthy human individuals. Data came from immunoSEQ multiplex PCR; TCRdb stores just in-frame clones and leaves some out. The table includes over a million clones, roughly 80% detected once. Sequencing input: memory CD4+ T cells sorted from blood. Subset here: CD45RA-negative fraction. The source is a man aged 18 to 29 in good health.

J is TRBJ2-1 and V is TRBV12-5; the D call may be TRBD1 or TRBD2 (5 bases each). The V end lost 0 bases, the J end lost 8 bases, and 17 bases lay between the germline ends. The V gene's germline CDR1 is LGHNT and CDR2 FRNRAP. The CDR3 runs to 16 residues. This CDR3 reads CASGLVPFTRGYEQFF. The CDR3 coding sequence is TGTGCTAGTGGTTTGGTACCCTTTACTAGGGGATATGAGCAGTTCTTC. The whole variable domain, remainder taken from reference TRBV12-5 and TRBJ2-1, is DARVTQTPRHKVTEMGQEVTMRCQPILGHNTVFWYRQTMMQGLELLAYFRNRAPLDDSGMPKDRFSAEMPDATLATLKIQPSEPRDSAVYFCASGLVPFTRGYEQFFGPGTRLTVL.

This clone was detected only once. Within the sample, other DNA sequences also encode this same CDR3. This sequence joins TRBV18 and TRBJ1-5; the D is unclear. The germline V and J ends were trimmed by 6 bases and 1 base, with 10 bases remaining between them. CDR1 is KGHSH, CDR2 LQKENI, per germline. The CDR3 is made up of 14 amino acids. CDR3 coding DNA: TGTGCCAGCTCTCCGGACGGAAGCAATCAGCCCCAGCATTTT. Protein: CASSPDGSNQPQHF.

The gene calls are TRBV28 and TRBJ2-7; D gene unclear. V lost 3 bases and J lost 4, with 13 bases in between. This CDR3 has 14 residues. CDR1 is MDHEN and CDR2 is SYDVKM in the germline V gene. CDR3 loop: CASSLEQSKYEQYF. In nucleotides, the CDR3 is TGTGCCAGCAGTTTGGAACAGTCTAAATACGAGCAGTACTTC.

This rearrangement joins TRBV19 to TRBJ2-4; TRBD2 is a possible D gene (5 bases). The V gene's germline CDR1 is LNHDA and CDR2 SQIVND (reference sequence). V lost 3 bases, J lost 0 bases, and 15 bases lay in between. This CDR3 is built from 17 residues. The CDR3 DNA is TGTGCCAGTAGTATCTCCAGTCACGGACTAGCCAAAAACATTCAGTACTTC. It yields the protein CASSISSHGLAKNIQYF.

This sequence joins TRBV5-1 and TRBJ2-4; 7 nucleotides match TRBD2. J lost 0 bases, V lost 0 bases, and 6 bases had no gene match. Germline values: CDR1 SGHRS, CDR2 YFSETQ. The CDR3 contains 17 residues. The DNA of the CDR3 is TGCGCCAGCAGCTTGGGCGGGGGAAACTTAGCCAAAAACATTCAGTACTTC. Translated, it gives CASSLGGGNLAKNIQYF. Based on the CDR3 plus reference TRBV5-1 and TRBJ2-4, the full variable domain is KAGVTQTPRYLIKTRGQQVTLSCSPISGHRSVSWYQQTPGQGLQFLFEYFSETQRNKGNFPGRFSGRQFSNSRSEMNVSTLELGDSALYLCASSLGGGNLAKNIQYFGAGTRLSVL.